One T cell receptor (beta chain) is described in this entry. Its cognate antigen is unknown. V shed 4 bases and J shed 8 bases, with 7 bases lying between them. Germline V CDR1 and CDR2: SGHTS, YDEGEE. CDR3 length equals 10 residues. This record belongs to a study of T cells in Graves' hyperthyroidism and ophthalmopathy. For the study at large: Peripheral blood samples were taken at initial diagnosis, prior to any treatment.

Patients having uncontrolled infection, another autoimmune disease, pregnancy or lactation were not included. The PBMCs studied were ones that came from about 10 ml fresh peripheral blood. General study results and limits: In validation, the model predicted ophthalmopathy. These predictions came a median about 6.5 months before onset.

RNA transcripts served as the template for amplifying TCR beta CDR3 regions. The TCR CDR3 was amplified in a first-round RT-PCR using the HTBI primer set. TCRdb itself ran the multiplex PCR reads through MiXCR, one entry per CDR3 protein. Of about 640,000 distinct CDR3 sequences listed, roughly 20% are singletons. What was sequenced was blood. This TCR came from a young man with Graves' ophthalmopathy. The chain uses TRBV5-8 and TRBJ2-7; D uncertain. Here the CDR3 reads CASSERKQYF. The CDR3 DNA sequence: TGTGCCAGCAGCGAAAGAAAGCAGTACTTC.